This T cell receptor beta chain was captured by sequencing in a study of PD-L1 blockade in urothelial cancer. Study background: Median blood clonality was roughly 0.087, with 75,000 to 100,000 unique TCRs. General study results and limits: Those with durable benefit had larger increases in tumor-associated blood clones at 3 weeks.

Time point specified: pretreatment peripheral blood. Data came from immunoSEQ multiplex PCR; TCRdb stores just in-frame clones and leaves some out. Of tens of thousands of clones detected, around 84% appear once; the ten largest clones hold about 8.6%. With regard to this clone: The target antigen is unknown.

CDR3 size: 14 residues. Germline V CDR1 and CDR2: SGHRS, YFSETQ. The V and J ends lost 6 bases and 3 bases respectively, with 15 bases between them. The V call is TRBV5-1, the J call TRBJ1-2; perhaps TRBD1 as D (6 bases). This receptor was taken from a woman in her 70s with urothelial cancer. The sample here was PBMCs, taken around atezolizumab (anti-PD-L1) treatment. CDR3 nucleotides: TGCGCCAGCACCTGGGACATCGGTTACTATGGCTACACCTTC. As protein: CASTWDIGYYGYTF.